One sample yielded the 10 T cell receptor beta chains listed below, sequenced in a study of blood T cells in healthy people across ages. Then a second PCR, running roughly 7 to 11 cycles, was carried out with a sample-barcoded 5' primer and a J-beta primer mix. TCRdb called the 5' RACE reads again in MiXCR, with one record for every CDR3 protein. Of about 500,000 distinct CDR3 sequences in the sample, less than 25% were seen once. In addition, the sample was reused for a study of T cells of mothers and their children.

Sequencing used blood. All receptors derive from a boy younger than 18 in good health.

The sample holds a few counts of this clonotype. The rearrangement joins TRBV10-3 to TRBJ2-1, with TRBD1 identical over 9 bases. The end of the DNA is better explained by TRBJ2-7, so the J call may be wrong. The CDR3 consists of 16 residues. CDR1 ENHRY and CDR2 SYGVKD come from the germline V gene. CDR3 nucleotides: TGTGCCATCAGTAGTTTCGGGACAGGGAGTTTCTACGAGCAGTACTTC. Translation: CAISSFGTGSFYEQYF.

Many counts were recorded for this clonotype. The V gene is TRBV5-1, the J gene TRBJ2-1, with 8 bases lining up with TRBD2. The CDR3 is 14 residues long. CDR1 and CDR2 from the germline V gene are SGHRS and YFSETQ. V shed 5 bases and J 4 bases; nucleotides not matched to a gene: 5. In nucleotides, the CDR3 is TGCGCCAGCAGACAAAGCGGGGGTTACAATGAGCAGTTCTTC. Protein: CASRQSGGYNEQFF.

The chain links TRBV7-9 to TRBJ2-3, with 11 bases lining up with TRBD2. Germline V gives CDR1 SEHNR, CDR2 FQNEAQ (reference sequence). The CDR3 loop spans 17 amino acids. Trimming at V came to 5 bases and at J to 0 bases, leaving 7 bases not matched to a gene. In nucleotides, the CDR3 is TGTGCCAGCAGCCTGCCGGGACTAGCGGCTAGCACAGATACGCAGTATTTT. Protein: CASSLPGLAASTDTQYF.

The gene calls are TRBV20-1 and TRBJ2-7, with a tentative D call TRBD2 (6 bases). The length of the CDR3 is 16 residues. Germline V gene data show CDR1 as DFQATT and CDR2 as SNEGSKA (reference sequence). V lost 3 bases and J 0 bases, leaving 18 bases between the germline ends. CDR3 residues: CSASPTSPPPSYEQYF. The CDR3, as DNA: TGCAGTGCTAGCCCCACTAGCCCGCCCCCCTCCTACGAGCAGTACTTC.

A few counts support this clonotype. V gene TRBV29-1 combines with J gene TRBJ2-7; TRBD2 might be the D (7 bases). Trimming took off 0 bases at V and 6 bases at J, with 12 bases between the two ends. CDR3 size: 13 residues. Germline V lookup: CDR1 SQVTM, CDR2 ANQGSEA. The CDR3 region has the DNA TGCAGCGTTGAAGATATCGGGGGGCGCGAGCAGTACTTC. Translation gives CSVEDIGGREQYF.

This clonotype was counted between two and nine times. This chain joins TRBV2 and TRBJ2-5, with 13 bases matching TRBD2. This CDR3 has 18 amino acids. Looked up from germline, CDR1 is SNHLY and CDR2 is FYNNEI. V shed 4 bases, J shed 5 bases, and the junction held 13 bases outside the gene matches. CDR3 amino acids: CASSVGLGLAGVQETQYF. The CDR3 DNA reads as TGTGCCAGCAGTGTCGGGTTAGGACTAGCGGGGGTCCAGGAGACCCAGTACTTC.

Written as DNA, the CDR3 is TGCAGTGCCCGGAGAGGGAGGGGATCACCCCTCCACTTT. Protein: CSARRGRGSPLHF. The rearrangement links TRBV20-1 to TRBJ1-6, with D possibly TRBD1 on 5 matching bases. The V gene lost 6 bases and the J gene lost 10 bases, with 16 bases spanning the gap. This CDR3 has 13 amino acids. The germline CDR1 and CDR2 sequences are DFQATT and SNEGSKA (reference sequence).

The chain links TRBV20-1 to TRBJ2-3; a weak D match, TRBD2 (5 bases). V dropped 1 base and J dropped 2 bases, with 13 bases sitting between them. CDR1 is DFQATT and CDR2 is SNEGSKA in the germline V gene (reference sequence). The CDR3 contains 15 residues. In DNA, the CDR3 is TGCAGTGCTAGAGGAGGGCTAGGCCTCACAGATACGCAGTATTTT. Translated: CSARGGLGLTDTQYF.

This sequence joins TRBV10-3 and TRBJ2-5; tentatively, D is TRBD1 or TRBD2 (6 bases each). The end of the DNA fits TRBJ2-1 better, so the J call may be wrong. The germline CDR1 and CDR2 sequences are ENHRY and SYGVKD. This CDR3 spans 15 amino acids. The DNA of the CDR3 is TGTGCCATCAGTGAGGGAAGGGGGGCTCCCGGTGAGCAGTTCTTC. It specifies CAISEGRGAPGEQFF.

Details on this clonotype: The junction departs from the called germline gene at one end, perhaps through a read error. The J gene is TRBJ1-4, the V gene TRBV5-1, with 7 bases that match TRBD1. The CDR3 is 19 amino acids. CDR1 is SGHRS, CDR2 YFSETQ, per germline. The CDR3 reads CACSFVPMTGFATNEKLFF. The CDR3 DNA follows: TGCGCCTGCAGCTTCGTTCCGATGACAGGGTTTGCAACTAATGAAAAACTGTTTTTT.